This entry lists 17 T cell receptor beta chains sequenced from one sample in a study of control samples from healthy donors and cancer patients. The repertoire was sequenced with immunoSEQ multiplex PCR; TCRdb's copy has only in-frame clones and lacks some. The profile shows roughly 76,000 clones, roughly 93% of them singletons. Sequencing was done on a sample of blood. These receptors were collected from a woman between 18 and 29 years old in good health.

A word on this clone: The junction shows a germline mismatch at one end, possibly a read error. V is TRBV7-2 and J is TRBJ2-1; perhaps TRBD2 as D (6 bases). The CDR3 sequence is 18 residues long. Germline CDR1 is SGHTA and CDR2 is FQGNSA. The CDR3 is CASSWGLSGRSSYNGQFF. DNA for the CDR3: TGTGCCAGCAGCTGGGGGTTGAGCGGGCGTAGCTCCTACAATGGGCAGTTCTTC.

The chain uses TRBV2 and TRBJ1-5; maybe TRBD1 (5 bases). From germline, CDR1 is SNHLY and CDR2 FYNNEI. The ends were cut back, 6 bases at V and 2 bases at J, with 11 bases in the middle. The CDR3 covers 14 residues. CDR3 nucleotides: TGTGCCAGCAGGCAGGGATTCGGCAATCAGCCCCAGCATTTT. Translated, it gives CASRQGFGNQPQHF.

V is TRBV28 and J is TRBJ2-1; 8 nucleotides line up with TRBD2. Trimming cost V 10 bases and J 0 bases; bases outside gene matches: 8. CDR1 and CDR2 from the germline V gene are MDHEN and SYDVKM. The CDR3 extends over 15 amino acids. The CDR3 reads CATAGGLSSYNEQFF. The CDR3 region has the DNA TGTGCCACCGCGGGGGGTTTAAGCTCCTACAATGAGCAGTTCTTC.

The chain employs TRBV27 and TRBJ2-3, with a tentative D call TRBD1 (5 bases). The CDR3 is 14 amino acids. Trimming removed 7 bases from V and 6 bases from J, with 17 bases in between. Germline CDR1 reads MNHEY; CDR2 reads SMNVEV (reference sequence). The CDR3 is CASTQGTMVDTQYF. For the CDR3, the DNA is TGTGCCAGCACCCAGGGCACTATGGTGGATACGCAGTATTTT.

The chain has TRBV5-1 and TRBJ2-3; D is possibly TRBD2 (5 bases). Deletions cut 5 bases from V and 7 bases from J, with 11 bases between. Germline V gene data show CDR1 as SGHRS and CDR2 as YFSETQ. The CDR3 consists of 12 residues. The CDR3 protein is CASSYERNTQYF. CDR3 in DNA: TGCGCCAGCAGTTACGAGCGGAATACGCAGTATTTT.

The DNA for the CDR3 is TGCGCCAGCAGTCAATCTAATTACGACAGGGCGGGCACCGGGGAGCTGTTTTTT. Translated, it gives CASSQSNYDRAGTGELFF. The chain recombines TRBV23-1 with TRBJ2-2, with TRBD1 matching 7 bases. TRBV23-1 is placed among ORFs of uncertain function. The V and J ends lost 0 bases and 4 bases, in that order; junction bases with no gene match: 11. The CDR3 is 18 residues long.

This clone was seen a single time. V and J are TRBV7-6 and TRBJ2-2; D ambiguous. Trimming removed 2 bases at V and 7 bases at J, with 5 bases between. The length of the CDR3 is 12 residues. Germline CDR1 and CDR2: SGHVS and FNYEAQ. DNA of the CDR3: TGTGCCAGCAGCTTACGGATCGGGGAGCTGTTTTTT. Its protein is CASSLRIGELFF.

V and J are TRBV15 and TRBJ2-1; 8 bases agree with TRBD1. The germline V gene has CDR1 LNHNV and CDR2 YYDKDF (reference sequence). V was pared by 9 bases and J by 10 bases, with 14 bases of the junction left unmatched. CDR3 size: 14 residues. This chain's CDR3 is CATRPGQAQKEQFF. For the CDR3, the DNA is TGTGCCACTAGACCGGGACAGGCCCAAAAGGAGCAGTTCTTC.

The J gene is TRBJ2-7, the V gene TRBV27; TRBD2 aligns across 9 bases. With V trimmed by 6 bases and J by 3 bases, 9 bases remained unmatched. The germline gives CDR1 MNHEY, CDR2 SMNVEV (reference sequence). The CDR3 consists of 15 residues. CDR3 region: CASRSGLATHYEQYF. CDR3 bases: TGTGCCAGCAGGTCGGGACTAGCAACCCACTACGAGCAGTACTTC.

The chain joins TRBV29-1 to TRBJ2-7; 10 bases line up with TRBD1. This CDR3 contains 13 residues. The germline V gene encodes CDR1 SQVTM and CDR2 ANQGSEA. The V segment lost 3 bases and the J segment 6 bases; nucleotides outside the gene matches: 5. The DNA for the CDR3 is TGCAGCGTTGAGGGACAGGGGCCCCTCGAGCAGTACTTC. It translates to CSVEGQGPLEQYF.

A single count supports this clone. The rearrangement links TRBV4-2 to TRBJ1-2; unclear D gene. Germline V gives CDR1 LGHNA, CDR2 YNFKEQ. V lost 0 bases and J 4 bases, leaving 15 bases between the germline ends. The CDR3 is made up of 16 amino acids. This chain's CDR3 is CASSQDTDVASYGYTF. CDR3 DNA: TGTGCCAGCAGCCAAGATACGGACGTGGCCAGCTATGGCTACACCTTC.

This clone came up once. The V and J genes are TRBV19 and TRBJ1-2; no reliable D call. The CDR3 consists of 13 residues. V lost 5 bases and J lost 1, with 8 bases in between. In germline, CDR1 is LNHDA, CDR2 SQIVND (reference sequence). As DNA, the CDR3 is TGTGCCAGTAGTCTGGACGGTAACTATGGCTACACCTTC. This encodes CASSLDGNYGYTF.

V gene TRBV28 combines with J gene TRBJ1-5; a weak D match, TRBD1 (5 bases). Germline V gene lookup returns CDR1 MDHEN and CDR2 SYDVKM. The CDR3 contains 17 residues. Trimming stripped 5 bases from V and 0 bases from J, with 17 bases between. CDR3 in DNA: TGTGCCAGCAGTGCAGGTAGGGGCCAGTATAGCAATCAGCCCCAGCATTTT. Translated: CASSAGRGQYSNQPQHF. Drawing the rest from reference TRBV28 and TRBJ1-5, the complete variable domain is DVKVTQSSRYLVKRTGEKVFLECVQDMDHENMFWYRQDPGLGLRLIYFSYDVKMKEKGDIPEGYSVSREKKERFSLILESASTNQTSMYLCASSAGRGQYSNQPQHFGDGTRLSIL.

CDR3 nucleotides: TGCGCCAGCAGCCAAAAACCGGGACTAGCTAATTACAATGAGCAGTTCTTC. This sequence encodes CASSQKPGLANYNEQFF. The rearrangement uses TRBV4-1 and TRBJ2-1; TRBD2 matches at 9 bases. Germline CDR1 reads MGHRA; CDR2 reads YSYEKL. The J segment lost 4 bases and the V segment lost 2 bases, leaving 9 bases of the junction unmatched. The CDR3 totals 17 residues.

The chain joins TRBV6-4 to TRBJ2-3; 9 nucleotides match TRBD2. The CDR3 is 16 amino acids. In germline, CDR1 is MRHNA, CDR2 SNTAGT. V lost 4 bases, J lost 4 bases, and 9 bases stayed unmatched. This CDR3 is CASSARGLAGADTQYF. The CDR3 bases are TGTGCCAGCAGTGCCCGGGGACTAGCTGGGGCAGATACGCAGTATTTT.

This chain joins TRBV24-1 and TRBJ2-1; TRBD2 aligns across 9 bases. This CDR3 spans 15 amino acids. The germline gives CDR1 KGHDR, CDR2 SFDVKD. V was pared by 5 bases and J by 6 bases, with 7 bases of the junction left unmatched. The CDR3, as DNA: TGTGCCACCAGTGGGGGCGGGAGGGCCGGCAATGAGCAGTTCTTC. Translated, it gives CATSGGGRAGNEQFF.

The rearrangement uses TRBV27 and TRBJ2-7; TRBD2 matches at 8 bases. This CDR3 is 16 amino acids long. From germline, CDR1 is MNHEY and CDR2 SMNVEV (reference sequence). Germline trimming cut 5 bases from V and 4 bases from J; bases unmatched to any gene: 13. The CDR3: CASSLDESGSGYEQYF. CDR3 DNA sequence: TGTGCCAGCAGTCTAGACGAAAGCGGGAGCGGTTACGAGCAGTACTTC.